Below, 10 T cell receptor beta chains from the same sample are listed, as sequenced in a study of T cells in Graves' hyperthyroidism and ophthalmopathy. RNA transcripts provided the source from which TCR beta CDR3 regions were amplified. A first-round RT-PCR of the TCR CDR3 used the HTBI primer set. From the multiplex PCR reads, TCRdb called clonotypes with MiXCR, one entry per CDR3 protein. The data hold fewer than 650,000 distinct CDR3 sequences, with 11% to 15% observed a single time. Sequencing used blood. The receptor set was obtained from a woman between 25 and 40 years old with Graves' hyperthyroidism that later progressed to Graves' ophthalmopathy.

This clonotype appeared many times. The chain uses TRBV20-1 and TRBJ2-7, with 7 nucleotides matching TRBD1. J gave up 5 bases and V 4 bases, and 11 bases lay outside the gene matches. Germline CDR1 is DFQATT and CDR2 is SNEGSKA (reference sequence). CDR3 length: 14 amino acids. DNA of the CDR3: TGCAGTGCTAAGAAGGGACAGAAGAGGGACGAGCAGTACTTC. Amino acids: CSAKKGQKRDEQYF.

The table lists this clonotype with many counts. The CDR3 loop reads CATLGRVFGETQYF. In DNA, the CDR3 is TGTGCCACCTTGGGGAGGGTATTCGGCGAGACCCAGTACTTC. This chain joins TRBV24-1 and TRBJ2-5; 7 bases are a match to TRBD2. CDR1 and CDR2 from the germline V gene are KGHDR and SFDVKD. The trim removed 9 bases at V and 5 bases at J, leaving 11 bases unmatched. The CDR3 has 14 amino acids.

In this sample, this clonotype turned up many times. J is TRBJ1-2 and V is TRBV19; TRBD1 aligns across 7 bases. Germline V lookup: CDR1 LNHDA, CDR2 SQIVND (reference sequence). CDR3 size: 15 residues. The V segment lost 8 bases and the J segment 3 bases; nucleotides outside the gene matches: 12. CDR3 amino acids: CASRHRDRNYYGYTF. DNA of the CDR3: TGTGCCAGTCGACATCGGGACAGAAATTACTATGGCTACACCTTC.

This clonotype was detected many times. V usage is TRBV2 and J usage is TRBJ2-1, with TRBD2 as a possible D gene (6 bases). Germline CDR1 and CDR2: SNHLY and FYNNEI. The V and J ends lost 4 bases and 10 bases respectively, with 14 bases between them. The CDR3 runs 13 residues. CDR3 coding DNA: TGTGCCAGCAGTGTGAGGGATGGAGGGGAGCAGTTCTTC. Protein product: CASSVRDGGEQFF.

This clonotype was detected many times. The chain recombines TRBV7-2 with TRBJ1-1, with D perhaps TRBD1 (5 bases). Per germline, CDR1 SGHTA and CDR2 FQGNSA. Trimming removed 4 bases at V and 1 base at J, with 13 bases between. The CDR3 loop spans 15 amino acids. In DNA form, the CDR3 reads TGTGCCAGCAGCTCTCCGGACACCTCGAACACTGAAGCTTTCTTT. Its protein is CASSSPDTSNTEAFF.

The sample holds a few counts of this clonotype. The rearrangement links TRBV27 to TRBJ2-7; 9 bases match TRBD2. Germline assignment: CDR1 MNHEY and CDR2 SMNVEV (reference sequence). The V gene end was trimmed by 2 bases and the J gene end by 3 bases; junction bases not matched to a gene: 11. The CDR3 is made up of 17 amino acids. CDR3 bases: TGTGCCAGCAGTTTAGGAAGGGCGGGAGGGGCCCTCTACGAGCAGTACTTC. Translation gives CASSLGRAGGALYEQYF.

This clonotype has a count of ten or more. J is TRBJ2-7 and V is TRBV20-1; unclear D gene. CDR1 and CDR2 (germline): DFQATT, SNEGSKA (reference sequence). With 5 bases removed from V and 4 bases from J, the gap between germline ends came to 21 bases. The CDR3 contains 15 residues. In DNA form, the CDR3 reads TGCAGTGCTTCCACCTACGGGCAAGTGGCTTACGAGCAGTACTTC. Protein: CSASTYGQVAYEQYF.

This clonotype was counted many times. CDR3 region: CSVDLSGSSYNEQFF. The DNA of the CDR3 is TGCAGCGTTGACCTGAGCGGGAGCTCCTACAATGAGCAGTTCTTC. The chain uses TRBV29-1 and TRBJ2-1; 8 positions match TRBD2. The J segment lost 0 bases and the V segment lost 3 bases, leaving 4 bases of the junction unmatched. Looked up from germline, CDR1 is SQVTM and CDR2 is ANQGSEA. The CDR3 is 15 residues long.

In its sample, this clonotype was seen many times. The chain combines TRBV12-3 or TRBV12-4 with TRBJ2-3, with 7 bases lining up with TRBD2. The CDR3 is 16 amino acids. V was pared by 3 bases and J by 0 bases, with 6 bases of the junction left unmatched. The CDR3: CASSFWDGRSTDTQYF. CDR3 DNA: TGTGCCAGCAGTTTTTGGGACGGGAGGAGCACAGATACGCAGTATTTT.

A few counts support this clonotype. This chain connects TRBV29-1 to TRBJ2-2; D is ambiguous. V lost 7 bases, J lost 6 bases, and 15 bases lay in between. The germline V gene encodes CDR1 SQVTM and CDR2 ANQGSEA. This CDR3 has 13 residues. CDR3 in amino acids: CSAAGVYAGELFF. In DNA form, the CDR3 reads TGCAGCGCTGCTGGAGTATATGCCGGGGAGCTGTTTTTT.